The T cell receptor beta chain described here comes from a study of T cells in Graves' hyperthyroidism and ophthalmopathy. Study-level points and caveats: Ophthalmopathy could be told apart from stable hyperthyroidism with a 13 V-J model.

V lost 5 bases, J lost 8 bases, and 3 bases stayed unmatched. The CDR3 is 12 amino acids. Germline V gene lookup returns CDR1 SGHNT and CDR2 YENEEA. RNA transcripts were the template for amplifying TCR beta CDR3 regions. The HTBI primer set drove a first-round RT-PCR of the TCR CDR3. TCRdb used MiXCR to reprocess the multiplex PCR reads, holding one entry per CDR3 protein. The sample includes around 690,000 distinct CDR3 sequences, under 25% of them seen just once. The sample holds a few counts of this clonotype. Its antigen is not identified. This clonotype was obtained from a man aged 30 to 45 with Graves' ophthalmopathy. The sequenced material came from blood. The V gene is TRBV11-3, the J gene TRBJ2-1; 7 nucleotides match TRBD1. This CDR3 reads CASSPDRDEQFF. DNA for the CDR3: TGTGCCAGCAGCCCTGACAGGGATGAGCAGTTCTTC. The variable domain in full, completed from reference TRBV11-3 and TRBJ2-1, reads EAGVVQSPRYKIIEKKQPVAFWCNPISGHNTLYWYLQNLGQGPELLIRYENEEAVDDSQLPKDRFSAERLKGVDSTLKIQPAELGDSAVYLCASSPDRDEQFFGPGTRLTVL.